This T cell receptor (beta chain) was found in a study of blood T cell repertoires in COVID-19 (TCRdb year 2020). Context from the whole study: Collaborator samples came from the United States, Italy and Spain and covered acute and convalescent phases of COVID-19. The repertoires were made available in a free public database intended to serve as a resource for research on the immune response to SARS-CoV-2. The dataset comprised deeply sampled blood TCRbeta repertoires from subjects exposed to, actively infected with, or recovered from COVID-19. Where HLA class I and class II types were available, the types were taken from metadata supplied by the sample provider, not from assay-based typing. Sample metadata almost always included a de-identified subject ID, COVID-19 status, age in years and sex. The material from the prospective study consisted of cDNA or gDNA derived from T cells, B-cell-depleted T cells, or PBMCs. The samples were drawn from two sources: the first 160 participants of the ongoing ImmuneRACE study, and 1,200 or so subjects contributed by 6 global collaborators.

The collaborating institutions used their own protocols to collect whole blood in K2EDTA tubes. Collaborator samples were shipped for TCRbeta analysis as frozen whole blood, isolated PBMCs, or DNA extracted from either sample type. The V end loses 5 bases and the J end loses 6 bases, and a stretch of 13 bases separates them. Inclusive of the bounding cysteine and phenylalanine, the CDR3 is 13 residues long. Only the CDR3 DNA stays, 39 bases, in frame from base 1. Overall study outcomes, separate from this receptor: Clinical and demographic metadata were provided uncurated, with the amount varying by source and participant.

TCRbeta CDR3 regions were amplified from genomic DNA using the immunoSEQ Assay, a bias-controlled multiplex PCR. The authors' analysis ran thus. Nucleated cell counts per sample were estimated from amplification of reference gene primers within the assay. To quantify the absolute abundance of each unique TCRbeta CDR3 rearrangement, sequence reads were collapsed and filtered. For each sample, productive Simpson clonality was calculated as the square root of Simpson's diversity index over productive rearrangements. TCRdb carries this immuneACCESS record with in-frame sequences only. Its versions omit some clonotypes, under half of them owing to an unresolved V gene in the studies checked, with the rest unexplained. D and trimming come from the DNA, and the V and J calls and clone size come from that table. A total of 150,000 or so clones appear in this sample, roughly 90% of them only once. Of the sample, over 15% falls within the top ten clones.

Details on this clone: The antigen it binds to is not known. No clone much larger than this one lies a single base away; base qualities are absent.

The chain links TRBV12-3 or TRBV12-4 with TRBJ1-2, with the D gene not clear enough to name. The source material was peripheral blood. This TCR was sampled from a man aged 60 to 69 with active or convalescent COVID-19. The DNA is TGTGCCAGCAGTGCGGGATTTCGCAATGGCTACACCTTC. It is translated as CASSAGFRNGYTF.